Listed below are T cell receptor beta chains from one sample, sequenced in a study of cytotoxic CD8 clonotypes in ibrutinib-treated CLL. Libraries were prepared by immunoSEQ multiplex PCR; TCRdb keeps only in-frame clonotypes and omits some of them. There are about 120,000 clones in the sample; about 58% occur only once, and about 40% lies in the top ten. This sample comprised PBMCs, obtained after 24 months of ibrutinib treatment. These TCRs come from a human donor with chronic lymphocytic leukemia. Both conserved end residues are part of each CDR3. The D gene is left open where the match is weak. Clone sizes are given selectively: once, few, many, or a class where the clone is expanded.

j_call cdr3_length clone_size v_call d_call cdr3_nt cdr3_aa
TRBJ1-3 16 - TRBV6-1 TRBD1 TGTGCCAGCAGTGAAGTTACAGGGGGCTCTGGAAACACCATATATTTT CASSEVTGGSGNTIYF
TRBJ2-7 11 - TRBV6-5 TRBD1 TGTGCCAGCGGGACAGGGTTTAAGCAGTACTTC CASGTGFKQYF
TRBJ2-2 12 few TRBV19 - TGTGCCAGTAGTATTAGCCCCGGGGAGCTGTTTTTT CASSISPGELFF
TRBJ2-2 13 few TRBV6-6 - TGTGCCAGCAGGCGGACGCCGTCCGGGGAGCTGTTTTTT CASRRTPSGELFF
TRBJ2-5 13 - TRBV19 TRBD1 TGTGCCAGCACAAGTCAGGGGGCGCGGGCCCAGTACTTC CASTSQGARAQYF
TRBJ2-7 14 few TRBV27 TRBD1 TGTGCCAGCAGTACCGGGACAGGGGTTTTCGAGCAGTACTTC CASSTGTGVFEQYF
TRBJ1-6 14 - TRBV5-1 TRBD1 TGCGCCAGCAGCCCCGGGACAGGGGGAAGACCCCTCCACTTT CASSPGTGGRPLHF
TRBJ2-3 18 few TRBV5-5 - TGTGCCAGCAGCTTGGCCGCAAAGAACCGGGGGCGCACAGATACGCAGTATTTT CASSLAAKNRGRTDTQYF
TRBJ1-2 14 - TRBV5-1 - TGCGCCAGCAGCTTACAGGGATCGAACTATGGCTACACCTTC CASSLQGSNYGYTF
TRBJ1-1 14 - TRBV7-2 - TGTGCCAGCAGCTTAGGGACCCTACAGACTGAAGCTTTCTTT CASSLGTLQTEAFF
TRBJ1-1 15 - TRBV19 - TGTGCCAGTAGTATAGTGAACAGGGCGAACACTGAAGCTTTCTTT CASSIVNRANTEAFF
TRBJ1-1 12 - TRBV29-1 TRBD1 TGCAGCGCGGACAGGGGGTACACTGAAGCTTTCTTT CSADRGYTEAFF
TRBJ2-1 13 - TRBV7-3 - TGTGCCAGCAGCTTAATGGGATACAATGAGCAGTTCTTC CASSLMGYNEQFF
TRBJ1-1 13 - TRBV29-1 - TGCAGCGCCCGGCCGCTTGGGAACACTGAAGCTTTCTTT CSARPLGNTEAFF
TRBJ1-2 11 - TRBV6-1 - TGTGCCAGCAGTGGTGAATATGGCTACACCTTC CASSGEYGYTF
TRBJ2-5 14 few TRBV29-1 - TGCAGCGTGGACGCCGGCGGGATTCAAGAGACCCAGTACTTC CSVDAGGIQETQYF
TRBJ1-1 14 - TRBV7-9 TRBD1 TGTGCCAGCAGCGTGGGACAGCCGAACACTGAAGCTTTCTTT CASSVGQPNTEAFF
TRBJ1-2 13 once TRBV19 - TGTGCCAGTAAAATAGCGGGGGCAAGGGGCTACACCTTC CASKIAGARGYTF